This T cell receptor (beta chain) was retrieved from a study of T-cell reconstitution after alpha-beta-depleted transplantation in children. Study findings and constraints: T-cell counts and diversity at one year post-transplant came mainly from newly produced T cells. Approximately two months post-transplant, alpha-beta T cells reportedly originated from several hundred expanded graft clones. Some patients showed high day-60 TCRbeta diversity, which derived from surviving recipient T cells and thymic progenitors.

This CDR3 contains 14 residues. Germline V gives CDR1 SGHRS, CDR2 YFSETQ. Trimming removed 0 bases from V and 3 bases from J, with 8 bases in between. TCRbeta library construction was performed incorporating unique molecular identifiers. From the PCR reads, TCRdb called clonotypes with MiXCR, one entry per CDR3 protein. This sample yields 250,000 to 400,000 distinct CDR3 sequences, of which around 25% are seen a single time; roughly 11% belongs to the top ten. About this clonotype itself: As yet, its antigen is unknown.

Material: PBMCs, mostly from graft donor cells, obtained 180 days after TCRalphabeta/CD19-depleted stem cell transplant. The source of this sequence is a male patient younger than 18 who had a stem cell transplant for acute lymphoblastic leukemia, so the T cells may come from the graft donor. This sequence joins TRBV5-1 and TRBJ2-3; no clear D. CDR3 DNA sequence: TGCGCCAGCAGCTTGGACTTTACGACAGATACGCAGTATTTT. Translated, it gives CASSLDFTTDTQYF.